Below, 30 T cell receptor beta chains from the same sample are listed, as sequenced in a study of T cell responses to AZD1222 COVID-19 vaccine. Using immunoSEQ multiplex PCR, the repertoire was profiled, and TCRdb retains in-frame clones only, with some absent. Found here are 95,000 to 150,000 clones, around 91% of them singletons; the top ten hold about 4.1%. This material consisted of peripheral blood, taken on day 0 of MenACWY control vaccination. Every receptor here comes from an adult in good health.

The chain uses TRBV28 and TRBJ1-5; a weak D match, TRBD1 (5 bases). V was pared by 3 bases and J by 9 bases, with 12 bases between. Germline values: CDR1 MDHEN, CDR2 SYDVKM. The CDR3 has 13 amino acids. The CDR3 DNA reads as TGTGCCAGCAGTTTCGGGGCACCACCGCCCCAGCATTTT. Residues: CASSFGAPPPQHF.

CDR3 amino acids: CASIPLAGPLDEQFF. DNA for the CDR3: TGTGCCAGCATTCCACTAGCGGGGCCTCTTGATGAGCAGTTCTTC. The rearrangement links TRBV6-6 to TRBJ2-1; 10 bases align to TRBD2. The ends lost 7 bases at V and 8 bases at J; junction bases unmatched: 11. Germline assignment: CDR1 MNHNY and CDR2 SVGAGI (reference sequence). The CDR3 is 15 residues long.

This sequence joins TRBV27 and TRBJ1-6; 8 bases are shared with TRBD1. Trimming removed 6 bases from V and 9 bases from J; junction bases left unmatched: 7. This CDR3 region has 14 residues. Germline CDR1 is MNHEY and CDR2 is SMNVEV (reference sequence). CDR3 region: CASSRGQGTSPLHF. In DNA form, the CDR3 reads TGTGCCAGCAGCCGCGGACAGGGAACTTCACCCCTCCACTTT.

The rearrangement uses TRBV27 and TRBJ1-6; 7 bases fit TRBD1. Losses at the gene ends were 6 bases for V and 6 bases for J; bases not matched to a gene: 8. This CDR3 is built from 15 residues. CDR1 is MNHEY and CDR2 is SMNVEV in the germline V gene (reference sequence). CDR3 protein: CASSKLDRVNSPLHF. The DNA of the CDR3 is TGTGCCAGCAGCAAACTAGACAGGGTTAATTCACCCCTCCACTTT.

In this sample, this clone turned up a few times. This chain connects TRBV7-6 to TRBJ2-3, with D hard to call. From germline, CDR1 is SGHVS and CDR2 FNYEAQ. The length of the CDR3 is 12 residues. V gave up 4 bases and J gave up 0 bases, with 2 bases separating them. The CDR3 nucleotides are TGTGCCAGCAGCTCTAGCACAGATACGCAGTATTTT. Its protein product is CASSSSTDTQYF.

CDR3 sequence reads: CASSWDGQEMTQYF. In nucleotides, the CDR3 is TGTGCCAGCAGCTGGGACGGGCAAGAGATGACCCAGTACTTC. This chain uses TRBV2 with TRBJ2-5, with D possibly called TRBD1 or TRBD2 (5 bases each). Germline V CDR1 and CDR2: SNHLY, FYNNEI. Deletions cut 6 bases from V and 7 bases from J, with 18 bases between. This CDR3 region has 14 residues.

This sequence joins TRBV15 and TRBJ1-6; D uncertain. V lost 0 bases to trimming and J lost 0 bases, with 9 bases between them. Germline lookup yields CDR1 LNHNV and CDR2 YYDKDF (reference sequence). This CDR3 region has 17 residues. CDR3 nucleotide sequence: TGTGCCACCAGCAGAGATTTGCCCCACTCCTATAATTCACCCCTCCACTTT. Its protein is CATSRDLPHSYNSPLHF.

This clone has just one count. Different DNA sequences within this sample yield the same CDR3. V usage is TRBV24-1 and J usage is TRBJ2-1; TRBD2 matches at 15 bases. The V gene's germline CDR1 is KGHDR and CDR2 SFDVKD. CDR3 length: 18 residues. The junction had 6 bases not matched to a gene; V was cut back by 4 bases and J by 3 bases. The CDR3 is CATSDPGLAGGIYNEQFF. The DNA for the CDR3 is TGTGCCACCAGTGACCCTGGACTAGCGGGGGGGATCTACAATGAGCAGTTCTTC.

The V and J genes are TRBV11-3 and TRBJ2-5; 8 nucleotides align to TRBD2. The CDR3 runs 17 residues. Trimming at V came to 5 bases and at J to 5 bases, leaving 16 bases not matched to a gene. The germline V gene has CDR1 SGHNT and CDR2 YENEEA. This chain's CDR3 is CASSPGGAGHRGETQYF. In nucleotides, the CDR3 is TGTGCCAGCAGCCCCGGGGGGGCGGGGCACAGAGGGGAGACCCAGTACTTC.

The rearrangement uses TRBV29-1 and TRBJ1-1, with D hard to call. CDR3 length: 15 residues. The V and J ends lost 7 bases and 3 bases respectively, with 21 bases between them. CDR1 and CDR2 from the germline V gene are SQVTM and ANQGSEA. The CDR3 sequence is CSAQDTGRGYTEAFF. In DNA form, the CDR3 reads TGCAGCGCCCAAGACACTGGCCGAGGGTACACTGAAGCTTTCTTT.

This sequence joins TRBV7-9 and TRBJ2-1, with D unclear. The CDR3 length is 11 residues. The germline V and J ends were trimmed by 5 bases and 2 bases, with 1 base remaining between them. In germline, CDR1 is SEHNR, CDR2 FQNEAQ (reference sequence). CDR3 in amino acids: CASSAYNEQFF. Written as DNA, the CDR3 is TGTGCCAGCAGCGCCTACAATGAGCAGTTCTTC.

The rearrangement uses TRBV28 and TRBJ2-1; D call uncertain. The CDR3 consists of 15 residues. V was cut by 2 bases and J by 2 bases, with 10 bases left in between. Germline CDR1 and CDR2: MDHEN and SYDVKM. The CDR3 nucleotides read TGTGCCAGCAGTTTAGATCCGGGTCCCTACAATGAGCAGTTCTTC. Protein sequence: CASSLDPGPYNEQFF.

Only one count was recorded for this clone. V gene TRBV5-1 combines with J gene TRBJ2-7; 11 bases align to TRBD2. Germline V gene lookup returns CDR1 SGHRS and CDR2 YFSETQ. Trimming took 0 bases from V and 6 from J; bases not matched to a gene: 8. This CDR3 region has 16 residues. The CDR3 here is CASSLGVLAGGGEQYF. CDR3 nucleotides: TGCGCCAGCAGCTTGGGAGTCCTAGCGGGAGGAGGCGAGCAGTACTTC.

This clone was seen a handful of times. The CDR3 DNA reads TGTGCCAGCAGTTTAAGAGGGTCGGATGAAAAACTGTTTTTT. Protein product: CASSLRGSDEKLFF. The V call is TRBV28, the J call TRBJ1-4; no firm D call. Germline-derived CDR1 and CDR2 are MDHEN and SYDVKM. Trimming pared 2 bases from V and 6 bases from J, leaving 10 bases between. The CDR3 is 14 residues long. The variable domain in full, completed from reference TRBV28 and TRBJ1-4, reads DVKVTQSSRYLVKRTGEKVFLECVQDMDHENMFWYRQDPGLGLRLIYFSYDVKMKEKGDIPEGYSVSREKKERFSLILESASTNQTSMYLCASSLRGSDEKLFFGSGTQLSVL.

This sequence joins TRBV3-1 (or the pseudogene TRBV3-2) and TRBJ2-4, with no clear D. The CDR3 runs 13 residues. CDR1 is LGHDT and CDR2 is YNNKEL in the germline V gene (reference sequence). V shed 5 bases and J shed 6 bases, with 11 bases lying between them. Here the CDR3 DNA reads TGTGCCAGCAGCTCCGTGGAAGCAAACATTCAGTACTTC. Translated, it gives CASSSVEANIQYF.

V gene TRBV7-2 combines with J gene TRBJ1-6; D is possibly TRBD1 (6 bases). This CDR3 region has 19 residues. CDR1 and CDR2 (germline): SGHTA, FQGNSA. V was trimmed by 1 base and J by 0 bases, leaving 16 bases between them. The CDR3 reads CASSLGTASLGSYNSPLHF. The CDR3 DNA reads as TGTGCCAGCAGCTTAGGGACAGCCTCCCTCGGCTCCTATAATTCACCCCTCCACTTT.

This chain joins TRBV5-4 and TRBJ2-2; D not certain. Trimming took 0 bases from V and 1 from J, leaving 4 bases between them. Germline V lookup: CDR1 SGHNT, CDR2 YYREEE (reference sequence). This CDR3 has 14 residues. CDR3 in DNA: TGTGCCAGCAGCTTGGCGGTGAACACCGGGGAGCTGTTTTTT. It is translated as CASSLAVNTGELFF.

The V call is TRBV5-4, the J call TRBJ1-4; no firm D call. V lost 1 base and J lost 7, with 20 bases in between. The CDR3 consists of 17 residues. The V gene's germline CDR1 is SGHNT and CDR2 YYREEE (reference sequence). The CDR3 region has the DNA TGTGCCAGCAGCTTGCGTAACGGAGAGCCGGAGGGTGAAAAACTGTTTTTT. The encoded protein is CASSLRNGEPEGEKLFF.

This sequence joins TRBV5-5 and TRBJ1-2, with 10 bases identical to TRBD1. With V trimmed by 1 base and J by 8 bases, 11 bases remained unmatched. This CDR3 is built from 16 residues. Per the germline V gene, CDR1 is SGHKS and CDR2 is YYEKEE (reference sequence). The CDR3 reads CASSLYPTGGDSGYTF. The CDR3 DNA follows: TGTGCCAGCAGCTTGTATCCGACAGGGGGCGACTCGGGCTACACCTTC.

This clone was detected once. The rearrangement joins TRBV6-2 or TRBV6-3 to TRBJ2-7, with 7 bases identical to TRBD1. In germline, CDR1 is MNHEY, CDR2 SVGEGT. V gave up 2 bases and J gave up 4 bases; unmatched junction bases: 14. CDR3 length: 17 amino acids. CDR3 amino acids: CASSYGRGPADFYEQYV. DNA for the CDR3: TGTGCCAGCAGTTACGGAAGGGGGCCGGCCGATTTTTACGAGCAGTACGTC.

This chain links TRBV28 with TRBJ2-7; TRBD2 is a possible D gene (6 bases). This CDR3 is built from 14 residues. The germline gives CDR1 MDHEN, CDR2 SYDVKM. V lost 3 bases to trimming and J lost 5 bases, with 14 bases between them. The CDR3 DNA is TGTGCCAGCAGTTTGGAGGGACGGCTCCACGAGCAGTACGTC. It is translated as CASSLEGRLHEQYV.

The chain employs TRBV4-3 and TRBJ2-1; D uncertain. This CDR3 region has 14 residues. Per the germline V gene, CDR1 is LGHNA and CDR2 is YSLEER. The V and J ends lost 0 bases and 1 base respectively, with 4 bases between them. CDR3 bases: TGCGCCAGCAGCCAAGATTATTCCTACAATGAGCAGTTCTTC. The encoded protein is CASSQDYSYNEQFF.

The rearrangement uses TRBV6-5 and TRBJ2-2; 7 nucleotides line up with TRBD1. V lost 7 bases and J lost 4; bases outside the gene matches: 9. CDR3 length: 15 residues. Germline V gene lookup returns CDR1 MNHEY and CDR2 SVGAGI. The CDR3 DNA follows: TGTGCCAGCACCCGGGACAGATCGTTCACCGGGGAGCTGTTTTTT. Protein product: CASTRDRSFTGELFF.

The CDR3 bases are TGTGCCAGCAGAGAGGACGGGACAACCTCCTACGAGCAGTACTTC. Translation gives CASREDGTTSYEQYF. The J gene is TRBJ2-7, the V gene TRBV6-5; a weak D match, TRBD1 (6 bases). The germline V gene has CDR1 MNHEY and CDR2 SVGAGI. CDR3 length: 15 amino acids. The ends were cut back, 6 bases at V and 0 bases at J, with 15 bases in the middle.

The rearrangement uses TRBV20-1 and TRBJ1-1; D gene ambiguous. From germline, CDR1 is DFQATT and CDR2 SNEGSKA (reference sequence). Deletions cut 6 bases from V and 4 bases from J, with 9 bases between. The CDR3 consists of 11 residues. This CDR3 reads CSALPGTEAFF. The DNA for the CDR3 is TGCAGTGCCCTCCCGGGCACTGAAGCTTTCTTT.

The CDR3 region is CASSLLMASGRNEQFF. The DNA of the CDR3 is TGTGCCAGCAGCTTATTAATGGCTAGCGGGAGGAATGAGCAGTTCTTC. V usage is TRBV11-2 and J usage is TRBJ2-1; 11 nucleotides agree with TRBD2. CDR3 size: 16 residues. The germline V gene encodes CDR1 SGHAT and CDR2 FQNNGV. V dropped 2 bases and J dropped 7; count of bases not matched to a gene: 7.

Here the CDR3 DNA reads TGTGCCAGCAGCTTAACGCCGGGAGAAGCTTTCTTT. This gives the protein CASSLTPGEAFF. The rearrangement joins TRBV7-3 to TRBJ1-1; D is undetermined. The CDR3 loop spans 12 amino acids. Germline V gene lookup returns CDR1 SGHTA and CDR2 FQGTGA. V shed 0 bases and J shed 8 bases, with 7 bases lying between them.

This chain links TRBV27 with TRBJ2-1; D may correspond to TRBD1 or TRBD2 (5 bases each). CDR3 length: 16 residues. Trimming took off 5 bases at V and 0 bases at J, with 14 bases between the two ends. CDR1 is MNHEY and CDR2 is SMNVEV in the germline V gene (reference sequence). The CDR3 sequence is CASSRKAGSSYNEQFF. The DNA of the CDR3 is TGTGCCAGCAGTCGAAAGGCAGGGAGCTCCTACAATGAGCAGTTCTTC.

The gene calls are TRBV2 and TRBJ2-7; TRBD1 matches 7 bases. There are 13 residues in the CDR3. The germline V gene has CDR1 SNHLY and CDR2 FYNNEI. Trimming at V came to 7 bases and at J to 6 bases, leaving 9 bases not matched to a gene. Here the CDR3 DNA reads TGTGCCAGCACCCAGGCCAGGGGGTCCGAGCAGTACGTC. Residues: CASTQARGSEQYV.

The rearrangement joins TRBV18 to TRBJ1-4; no clear D. The CDR3 has 14 residues. The V end was cut by 4 bases, the J end by 4 bases, with 10 bases between. Germline CDR1 and CDR2: KGHSH and LQKENI. CDR3 nucleotide sequence: TGTGCCAGCTCACAGGCCAGCGTTAATGAAAAACTGTTTTTT. This encodes CASSQASVNEKLFF.